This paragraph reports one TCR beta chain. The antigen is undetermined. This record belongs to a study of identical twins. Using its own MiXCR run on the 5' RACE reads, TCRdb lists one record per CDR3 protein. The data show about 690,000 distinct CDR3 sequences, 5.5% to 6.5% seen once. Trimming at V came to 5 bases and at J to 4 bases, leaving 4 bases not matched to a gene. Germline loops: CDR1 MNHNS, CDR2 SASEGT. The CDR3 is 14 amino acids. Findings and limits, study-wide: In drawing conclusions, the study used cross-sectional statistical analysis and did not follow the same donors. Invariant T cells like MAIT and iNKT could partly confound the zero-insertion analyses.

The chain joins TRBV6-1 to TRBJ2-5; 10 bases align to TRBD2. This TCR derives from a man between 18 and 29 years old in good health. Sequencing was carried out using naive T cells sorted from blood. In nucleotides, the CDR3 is TGTGCCAGCAGTCCTAGCGGGAGAGGAGAGACCCAGTACTTC. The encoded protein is CASSPSGRGETQYF.